These 12 T cell receptor beta chains originate from one sample sequenced in a study of shared clonotypes between healthy human individuals. CD8 cells classed as naive were CD45RO-negative and positively selected for CCR7, excluding terminally differentiated effector memory CD45RA+ cells. Libraries were prepared by immunoSEQ multiplex PCR; TCRdb keeps only in-frame clonotypes and omits some of them. Of about 700,000 clones listed, about 92% are singletons. Sequences were obtained from naive CD8+ T cells sorted from blood. The receptors come from a man aged 25-45 years in good health.

The rearrangement links TRBV7-9 to TRBJ1-2; no reliable D call. In germline, CDR1 is SEHNR, CDR2 FQNEAQ (reference sequence). The CDR3 has 15 residues. Trimming pared 7 bases from V and 0 bases from J, leaving 15 bases between. This CDR3 is CASTGEGIANYGYTF. The CDR3 DNA is TGTGCCAGCACCGGGGAGGGAATAGCTAACTATGGCTACACCTTC.

This rearrangement joins TRBV7-7 to TRBJ2-5; D remains ambiguous. There are 12 residues in the CDR3. Per the germline V gene, CDR1 is SSHAT and CDR2 is FNYEAQ (reference sequence). V lost 1 base and J 5 bases, leaving 5 bases between the germline ends. The CDR3 loop is CASSLVGETQYF. The CDR3 DNA follows: TGTGCCAGCAGCTTAGTAGGCGAGACCCAGTACTTC.

This clone came up once. The chain uses TRBV30 and TRBJ2-5; no clear D. The CDR3 is 13 amino acids. CDR1 and CDR2 from the germline V gene are GTSNPN and SVGIG (reference sequence). The germline V and J ends were trimmed by 4 bases and 4 bases, with 13 bases remaining between them. CDR3: CAWNDERVETQYF. The CDR3 region has the DNA TGTGCCTGGAATGACGAAAGGGTAGAGACCCAGTACTTC. Based on the CDR3 plus reference TRBV30 and TRBJ2-5, the full variable domain is SQTIHQWPATLVQPVGSPLSLECTVEGTSNPNLYWYRQAAGRGLQLLFYSVGIGQISSEVPQNLSASRPQDRQFILSSKKLLLSDSGFYLCAWNDERVETQYFGPGTRLLVL.

J is TRBJ1-3 and V is TRBV5-4; D is possibly TRBD1 (6 bases). This CDR3 has 14 amino acids. From germline, CDR1 is SGHNT and CDR2 YYREEE (reference sequence). The V gene lost 4 bases and the J gene lost 8 bases, with 16 bases spanning the gap. As DNA, the CDR3 is TGTGCCAGCAGCGTCACGAGGGGGGCAGACACCATATATTTT. Translating it yields CASSVTRGADTIYF.

As for this clone: This sample also contains other DNA sequences that code for the same CDR3. The chain recombines TRBV9 with TRBJ1-2, with 7 bases fitting TRBD1. CDR1 and CDR2 (germline): SGDLS, YYNGEE. V shed 5 bases and J 4 bases; nucleotides not matched to a gene: 2. The CDR3 runs 12 residues. The CDR3 DNA follows: TGTGCCAGCAGTGACAGGGCCTATGGCTACACCTTC. This codes for CASSDRAYGYTF. The variable domain in full, completed from reference TRBV9 and TRBJ1-2, reads DSGVTQTPKHLITATGQRVTLRCSPRSGDLSVYWYQQSLDQGLQFLIQYYNGEERAKGNILERFSAQQFPDLHSELNLSSLELGDSALYFCASSDRAYGYTFGSGTRLTVV.

The gene calls are TRBV27 and TRBJ2-2; no clear D. CDR3 length: 13 amino acids. CDR1 MNHEY and CDR2 SMNVEV come from the germline V gene (reference sequence). V was trimmed by 2 bases and J by 4 bases, leaving 5 bases between them. CDR3 DNA: TGTGCCAGCAGTTTAGCTTCCACCGGGGAGCTGTTTTTT. This encodes CASSLASTGELFF.

At least ten counts were recorded for this clone. V usage is TRBV10-2 and J usage is TRBJ1-3; 7 nucleotides align to TRBD1. Germline lookup yields CDR1 WSHSY and CDR2 SAAADI. The ends lost 3 bases at V and 4 bases at J; junction bases unmatched: 3. CDR3 size: 14 residues. This CDR3 reads CASSEVTGGNTIYF. The CDR3 DNA reads TGCGCCAGCAGTGAAGTGACAGGGGGAAACACCATATATTTT.

In nucleotides, the CDR3 is TGTGCCAGTAGTATAAGCCTTGGGACGGCCGGTAAACTGTTTTTT. It encodes CASSISLGTAGKLFF. The rearrangement links TRBV19 to TRBJ1-4; D possibly corresponds to TRBD1 (5 bases). Germline V lookup: CDR1 LNHDA, CDR2 SQIVND (reference sequence). V gave up 2 bases and J gave up 11 bases, with 18 bases separating them. CDR3 length equals 15 residues.

The chain couples TRBV9 to TRBJ1-1; D ambiguous. V was cut by 4 bases and J by 10 bases, with 11 bases left in between. Germline V gene lookup returns CDR1 SGDLS and CDR2 YYNGEE. The CDR3 runs to 11 residues. CDR3 DNA sequence: TGTGCCAGCAGCTCGCGTGGGGTAGCTTTCTTT. It translates to CASSSRGVAFF.

The chain carries TRBV7-9 and TRBJ2-1, with D perhaps being TRBD1 or TRBD2 (6 bases each). In germline, CDR1 is SEHNR, CDR2 FQNEAQ (reference sequence). The CDR3 is 15 amino acids. The germline V and J ends were trimmed by 5 bases and 7 bases, with 18 bases remaining between them. The CDR3: CASSPGVAVINEQFF. The CDR3 DNA reads TGTGCCAGCAGCCCAGGGGTAGCGGTCATAAATGAGCAGTTCTTC.

The chain has TRBV27 and TRBJ1-6, with D hard to call. The V and J ends lost 2 bases and 8 bases respectively, with 4 bases between them. CDR3 size: 12 residues. Germline CDR1 reads MNHEY; CDR2 reads SMNVEV (reference sequence). The CDR3 region has the DNA TGTGCCAGCAGTTTAATCGATTCACCCCTCCACTTT. Protein sequence: CASSLIDSPLHF.

CDR3: CASSLDGIPRQNDMNTEAFF. The CDR3 bases are TGTGCCAGCAGCTTAGACGGCATCCCCAGACAGAACGACATGAACACTGAAGCTTTCTTT. The chain is built from TRBV7-8 and TRBJ1-1; the D gene is possibly TRBD1 (5 bases). The CDR3 is 20 amino acids. V was shortened by 1 base and J by 0 bases, with 24 bases between the two germline ends. Germline CDR1 and CDR2: SGHVS and FQNEAQ.